The entry that follows covers one T cell receptor beta chain sequence. This entry is derived from a study of blood T cell repertoires in COVID-19. Turning to the study itself: The origin of the acute and convalescent COVID-19 samples was the United States, Italy and Spain.

Participants were aged roughly 18 to 89 years, lived in roughly 23 US areas, and enrolled virtually. Cohort assignment relied on participant-reported clinical history. Exposed enrollees encountered a COVID-19 case at some point within 2 weeks before study entry. Sequencing was performed with immunoSEQ multiplex PCR; in TCRdb, only in-frame clones are kept and a portion is missing. The sample includes approximately 250,000 clones, more than 85% of them seen just once. Sequences were obtained from PBMCs or T cells enriched from blood (not recorded which). This TCR came from a man aged 35 to 55 who had been exposed to COVID-19.

This CDR3 is CASSQVKLAGDLGDNEQFF. In DNA, the CDR3 is TGTGCCAGCAGCCAAGTAAAGCTAGCGGGAGACTTAGGGGACAATGAGCAGTTCTTC. The chain has TRBV4-2 and TRBJ2-1; 10 bases align to TRBD2. Germline values: CDR1 LGHNA, CDR2 YNFKEQ. V was pared by 1 base and J by 5 bases, with 14 bases of the junction left unmatched. The CDR3 loop spans 19 amino acids.